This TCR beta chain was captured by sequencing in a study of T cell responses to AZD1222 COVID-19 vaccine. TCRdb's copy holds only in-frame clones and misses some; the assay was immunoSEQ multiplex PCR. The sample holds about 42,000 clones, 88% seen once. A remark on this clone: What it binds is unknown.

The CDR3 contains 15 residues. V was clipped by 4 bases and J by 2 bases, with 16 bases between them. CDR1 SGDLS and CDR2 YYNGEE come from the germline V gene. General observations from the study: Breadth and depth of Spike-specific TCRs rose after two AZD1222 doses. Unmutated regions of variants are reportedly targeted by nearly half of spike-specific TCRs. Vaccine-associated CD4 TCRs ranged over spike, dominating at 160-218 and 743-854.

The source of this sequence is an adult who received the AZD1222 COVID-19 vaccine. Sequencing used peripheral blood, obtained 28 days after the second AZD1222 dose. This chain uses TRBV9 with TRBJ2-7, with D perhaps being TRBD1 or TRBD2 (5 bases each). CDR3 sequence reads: CASSSEPGTPYEQYF. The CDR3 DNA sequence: TGTGCCAGCAGCTCAGAACCCGGGACCCCCTACGAGCAGTACTTC.